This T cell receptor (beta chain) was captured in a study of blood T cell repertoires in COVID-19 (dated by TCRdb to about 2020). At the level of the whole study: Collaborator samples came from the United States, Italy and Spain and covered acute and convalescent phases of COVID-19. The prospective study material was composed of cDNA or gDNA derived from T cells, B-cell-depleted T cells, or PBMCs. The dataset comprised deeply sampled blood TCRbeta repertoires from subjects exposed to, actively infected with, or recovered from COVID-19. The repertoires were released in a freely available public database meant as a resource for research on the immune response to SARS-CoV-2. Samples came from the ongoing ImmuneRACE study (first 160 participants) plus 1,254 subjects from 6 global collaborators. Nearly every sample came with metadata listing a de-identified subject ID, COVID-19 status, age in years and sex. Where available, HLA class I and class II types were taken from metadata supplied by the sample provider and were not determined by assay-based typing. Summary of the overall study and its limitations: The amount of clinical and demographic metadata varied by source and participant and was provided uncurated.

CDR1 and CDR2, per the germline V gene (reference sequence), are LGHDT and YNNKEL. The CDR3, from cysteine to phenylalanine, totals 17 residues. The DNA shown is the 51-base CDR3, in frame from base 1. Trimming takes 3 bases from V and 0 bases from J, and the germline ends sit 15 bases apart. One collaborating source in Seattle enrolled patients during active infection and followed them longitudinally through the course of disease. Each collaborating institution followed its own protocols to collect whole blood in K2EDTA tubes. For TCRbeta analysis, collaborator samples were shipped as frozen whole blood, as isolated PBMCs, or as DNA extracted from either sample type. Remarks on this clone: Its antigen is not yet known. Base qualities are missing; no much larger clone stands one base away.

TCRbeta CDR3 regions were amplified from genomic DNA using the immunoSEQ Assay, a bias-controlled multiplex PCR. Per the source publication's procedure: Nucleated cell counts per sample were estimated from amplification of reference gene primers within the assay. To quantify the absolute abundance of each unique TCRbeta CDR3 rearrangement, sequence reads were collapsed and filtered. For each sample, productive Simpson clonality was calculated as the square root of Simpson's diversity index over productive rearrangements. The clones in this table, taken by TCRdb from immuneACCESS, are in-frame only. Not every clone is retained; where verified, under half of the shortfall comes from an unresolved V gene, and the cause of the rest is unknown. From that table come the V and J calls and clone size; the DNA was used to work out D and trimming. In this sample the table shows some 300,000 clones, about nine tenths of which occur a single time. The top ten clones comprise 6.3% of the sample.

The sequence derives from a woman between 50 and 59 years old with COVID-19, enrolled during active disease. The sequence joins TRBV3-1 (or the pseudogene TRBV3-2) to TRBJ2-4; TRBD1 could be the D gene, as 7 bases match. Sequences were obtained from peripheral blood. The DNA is TGTGCCAGCAGCCACACCCAGGGGGGAGTAGCCAAAAACATTCAGTACTTC. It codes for CASSHTQGGVAKNIQYF.